The subject of this entry is one T cell receptor beta chain. Its specificity is not known. The data are from a study of T cell responses to AZD1222 COVID-19 vaccine. Trimming left V 2 bases short and J 3 bases short, with 8 bases between. Germline V CDR1 and CDR2: LNHDA, SQIVND (reference sequence). CDR3 length equals 14 residues. Overall study findings and caveats: Sampling captured repertoires only after the peak T cell response. White British donors predominated, females outnumbered males, and clonal diversity was possibly underestimated. The study reported that nearly half of spike-specific TCRs target unmutated variant regions.

Using immunoSEQ multiplex PCR, the repertoire was profiled, and TCRdb retains in-frame clones only, with some absent. The repertoire has about 86,000 clones, around nine tenths of them found once; the top ten carry about 7%. The source material was peripheral blood, sampled 28 days after the second AZD1222 dose. The sequence came from an adult who received the AZD1222 COVID-19 vaccine. This chain connects TRBV19 to TRBJ1-5, with D unresolved. The CDR3 coding sequence is TGTGCCAGTAGTATAACCGGCGACAATCAGCCCCAGCATTTT. This codes for CASSITGDNQPQHF.